One and the same sample provided the 17 T cell receptor beta chains below, sequenced in a study of cytotoxic CD8 clonotypes in ibrutinib-treated CLL. Sequencing used immunoSEQ multiplex PCR; TCRdb keeps in-frame clones, though not all of them. This table has approximately 150,000 clones, approximately 80% appearing once. Material: PBMCs, obtained after 12 months of ibrutinib treatment. All receptors derive from a human donor with chronic lymphocytic leukemia.

This sequence joins TRBV19 and TRBJ1-4; 9 bases line up with TRBD1. Germline CDR1 is LNHDA and CDR2 is SQIVND (reference sequence). V lost 3 bases to trimming and J lost 8 bases; unmatched junction nucleotides: 4. The length of the CDR3 is 14 residues. The CDR3 coding sequence is TGTGCCAGTAGTATCGGGACAGGGCCAGAAAAACTGTTTTTT. Translation gives CASSIGTGPEKLFF.

The chain is built from TRBV18 and TRBJ2-7; TRBD1 agrees at 9 bases. Trimming at V came to 4 bases and at J to 5 bases, leaving 3 bases not matched to a gene. In germline, CDR1 is KGHSH, CDR2 LQKENI. This CDR3 is 13 amino acids long. The CDR3 is CASSRDRDHEQYF. The CDR3 nucleotides read TGTGCCAGCTCACGGGACAGGGACCACGAGCAGTACTTC.

The rearrangement links TRBV6-5 to TRBJ2-2; perhaps TRBD2 as D (6 bases). CDR3 length: 14 residues. Germline V gene lookup returns CDR1 MNHEY and CDR2 SVGAGI. V gave up 6 bases and J gave up 5 bases, with 13 bases separating them. CDR3 bases: TGTGCCAGCAGAGGAGGGATAAGGACCGGGGAGCTGTTTTTT. As protein: CASRGGIRTGELFF.

The chain combines TRBV18 with TRBJ1-1; D is ambiguous. CDR1 KGHSH and CDR2 LQKENI come from the germline V gene. CDR3 size: 15 residues. V dropped 3 bases and J dropped 3 bases, with 14 bases sitting between them. In DNA, the CDR3 is TGTGCCAGCTCACCGAGCAGTGAGTTATACACTGAAGCTTTCTTT. Translated, it gives CASSPSSELYTEAFF.

The V call is TRBV21-1, the J call TRBJ1-4. TRBV21-1 is flagged as a pseudogene. This CDR3 region has 17 residues. The DNA of the CDR3 is TGTGCCAGCAGCAAAAAGGGCGGGGAGGGGCGGAATGAAAAACTGTTTTTT. Amino acids: CASSKKGGEGRNEKLFF.

The chain joins TRBV6-5 to TRBJ1-1; a weak D match, TRBD1 (5 bases). The CDR3 has 14 residues. Trimming shortened V by 2 bases and J by 3 bases, and 10 bases separated the two germline ends. The V gene's germline CDR1 is MNHEY and CDR2 SVGAGI. The CDR3 DNA reads as TGTGCCAGCAGTTACCAGGGTTGGTACACTGAAGCTTTCTTT. It specifies CASSYQGWYTEAFF.

The chain couples TRBV30 to TRBJ2-7, with 9 bases identical to TRBD1. CDR1 GTSNPN and CDR2 SVGIG come from the germline V gene (reference sequence). The V gene end was trimmed by 6 bases and the J gene end by 3 bases; junction bases not matched to a gene: 9. The CDR3 runs 14 residues. CDR3 in DNA: TGTGCCTGCTCAACAGGGGGCCTGGACTACGAGCAGTACTTC. Residues: CACSTGGLDYEQYF.

The CDR3 DNA follows: TGTGCCAGCAGCCAAGATATCCGGACAGGGGCGAACTATGGCTACACCTTC. It translates to CASSQDIRTGANYGYTF. The gene calls are TRBV4-2 and TRBJ1-2; 9 bases agree with TRBD1. Germline V gene sequence: CDR1 LGHNA, CDR2 YNFKEQ. The CDR3 is made up of 17 amino acids. With 0 bases clipped from V and 2 bases from J, the junction kept 7 bases outside the gene matches.

Turning to this clone: The sample carries other DNA sequences with the same CDR3. The genes are TRBV7-9 and TRBJ1-5, with 7 bases matching TRBD1. This CDR3 region has 13 residues. V lost 5 bases, J lost 5 bases, and 3 bases stayed unmatched. Germline V gene sequence: CDR1 SEHNR, CDR2 FQNEAQ (reference sequence). DNA for the CDR3: TGTGCCAGCAGCCTCAGGGGGGATCAGCCCCAGCATTTT. Translated, it gives CASSLRGDQPQHF.

The chain links TRBV19 to TRBJ1-1, with D tentatively TRBD1 (5 bases). Looked up from germline, CDR1 is LNHDA and CDR2 is SQIVND (reference sequence). CDR3 length: 13 amino acids. Trimming removed 5 bases at V and 0 bases at J, with 7 bases between. The CDR3 DNA sequence: TGTGCCAGTAGTGGACAATTGAACACTGAAGCTTTCTTT. This gives the protein CASSGQLNTEAFF. Full variable domain (outside the CDR3, taken from reference TRBV19 and TRBJ1-1): DGGITQSPKYLFRKEGQNVTLSCEQNLNHDAMYWYRQDPGQGLRLIYYSQIVNDFQKGDIAEGYSVSREKKESFPLTVTSAQKNPTAFYLCASSGQLNTEAFFGQGTRLTVV.

This clone was seen a single time. The genes are TRBV6-5 and TRBJ2-3, with unresolved D. Trimming pared 6 bases from V and 2 bases from J, leaving 3 bases between. This CDR3 is 11 amino acids long. CDR1 MNHEY and CDR2 SVGAGI come from the germline V gene. The CDR3 DNA is TGTGCCAGCAGACTCACAGATACGCAGTATTTT. This translates into CASRLTDTQYF.

This chain joins TRBV7-2 and TRBJ2-5; maybe TRBD1 (6 bases). In germline, CDR1 is SGHTA, CDR2 FQGNSA. This CDR3 is built from 15 residues. V was trimmed by 5 bases and J by 4 bases, leaving 17 bases between them. DNA for the CDR3: TGTGCCAGCAGCCAACAGACCGGGACACCAGAGACCCAGTACTTC. Residues: CASSQQTGTPETQYF.

This chain joins TRBV6-1 and TRBJ2-2; TRBD2 aligns across 7 bases. This CDR3 is 15 amino acids long. The V and J ends lost 4 bases and 4 bases, in that order; junction bases with no gene match: 6. CDR1 and CDR2 (germline): MNHNS, SASEGT. CDR3 coding DNA: TGTGCCAGCAGTGCCGGACTAGATAGCACCGGGGAGCTGTTTTTT. Its translation is CASSAGLDSTGELFF.

The chain is built from TRBV7-2 and TRBJ2-1; TRBD2 agrees at 7 bases. The CDR3 has 16 residues. Losses at the gene ends were 1 base for V and 3 bases for J; bases not matched to a gene: 6. In germline, CDR1 is SGHTA, CDR2 FQGNSA. CDR3: CASSLVPGTNYNEQFF. CDR3 bases: TGTGCCAGCAGCTTAGTTCCGGGGACTAACTACAATGAGCAGTTCTTC.

With respect to this clone: An end of the junction differs from the germline gene, which may be a read error. This rearrangement joins TRBV28 to TRBJ1-1; D not certain. Germline loops: CDR1 MDHEN, CDR2 SYDVKM. The CDR3 runs 12 residues. The CDR3 bases are TGTGCCAGCAGATTATCGGTTTCTGAAGCTTTCTTT. It is translated as CASRLSVSEAFF.

The chain combines TRBV5-1 with TRBJ2-7; D gene unclear. The V end was cut by 0 bases, the J end by 2 bases, with 9 bases between. Germline V gene data show CDR1 as SGHRS and CDR2 as YFSETQ. CDR3 length equals 14 residues. CDR3 sequence: CASSLGAAAYEQYF. The CDR3, as DNA: TGCGCCAGCAGCTTGGGGGCGGCGGCCTACGAGCAGTACTTC.

This clone showed up just once. The rearrangement uses TRBV28 and TRBJ1-1; 8 bases align to TRBD1. After removal of 5 bases from V and 7 bases from J, the junction contained 12 bases not matched to a gene. Germline V gene sequence: CDR1 MDHEN, CDR2 SYDVKM. The CDR3 runs to 15 residues. CDR3 nucleotide sequence: TGTGCCAGCAGTCGCGGTACAGGGGGGGGGCATGAAGCTTTCTTT. It specifies CASSRGTGGGHEAFF.